The 18 T cell receptor beta chains below all came from one sample that was sequenced in a study of CD8 T cells in Susac syndrome (dated by TCRdb to the late 2010s). Libraries were constructed by the immunoSEQ multiplex PCR assay. RNA was extracted using the RNeasy kit, and about 0.5 to 1 ug of the RNA was reverse transcribed with random hexamers. TCRdb handled the public reads itself, with Q25 trimming in fastp and clone calling in MiXCR, and kept productive beta chains. Each CDR3 protein appears once, grouped with its most common genes and DNA. The sample data list some 400,000 distinct CDR3 sequences, and around 83% of these were observed just once. The ten most abundant clones make up more than 0.09% of the sample. The sequencing sample was made of CD8+ T cells from PBMCs. These receptors originate from a human donor with multiple sclerosis.

A word on this clonotype: The junction and the germline gene differ at one end; a read error may be behind it. The rearrangement uses TRBV3-1 and TRBJ2-5, with a possible D match to TRBD2 (6 bases). There are 14 residues in the CDR3. The germline V gene encodes CDR1 LGHDT and CDR2 YNNKEL (reference sequence). The CDR3 here is CVSSRRDFQETQYF. The CDR3 DNA reads as TGTGTCAGCAGCCGCCGGGACTTCCAAGAGACCCAGTACTTC.

This chain uses TRBV5-1 with TRBJ2-7, with 10 bases aligning to TRBD2. J lost 0 bases, V lost 1 base, and 4 bases had no gene match. The germline CDR1 and CDR2 sequences are SGHRS and YFSETQ. The CDR3 sequence is 16 residues long. CDR3 sequence: CASSLSLAGDSYEQYF. CDR3 DNA sequence: TGCGCCAGCAGCTTGAGTCTAGCGGGGGACTCCTACGAGCAGTACTTC.

The chain recombines TRBV29-1 with TRBJ2-2; maybe TRBD1 (5 bases). Germline assignment: CDR1 SQVTM and CDR2 ANQGSEA. V was clipped by 2 bases and J by 6 bases, with 7 bases between them. The CDR3 length is 12 residues. CDR3 amino acids: CSVEKGAGELFF. The CDR3 DNA reads as TGCAGCGTTGAAAAAGGGGCCGGGGAGCTGTTTTTT.

This clonotype was counted a single time. The gene calls are TRBV19 and TRBJ2-1; TRBD2 agrees at 10 bases. V dropped 3 bases and J dropped 4; count of bases not matched to a gene: 9. Germline lookup yields CDR1 LNHDA and CDR2 SQIVND (reference sequence). The CDR3 has 17 amino acids. CDR3 sequence (DNA): TGTGCCAGTAGTATTGAAACTAGCGGGGATCTGTACAATGAGCAGTTCTTC. Protein product: CASSIETSGDLYNEQFF.

The chain couples TRBV30 to TRBJ1-4, with 7 bases aligning to TRBD1. Germline V gene data show CDR1 as GTSNPN and CDR2 as SVGIG (reference sequence). This CDR3 contains 13 residues. The V gene end was trimmed by 5 bases and the J gene end by 5 bases; junction bases not matched to a gene: 5. The DNA for the CDR3 is TGTGCCTGGTCCACAGGGGCCAATGAAAAACTGTTTTTT. Translating it yields CAWSTGANEKLFF.

This clonotype has a single count. The chain carries TRBV4-1 and TRBJ2-2; 7 nucleotides match TRBD1. Per germline, CDR1 MGHRA and CDR2 YSYEKL. The CDR3 is 15 amino acids. V shed 5 bases, J shed 4 bases, and the junction held 7 bases outside the gene matches. The CDR3 DNA follows: TGCGCCAGCAGCGACCCGGGACAGTTCACCGGGGAGCTGTTTTTT. This translates into CASSDPGQFTGELFF.

This clonotype occurred a few times. V and J are TRBV11-2 and TRBJ2-7, with 14 nucleotides matching TRBD2. The CDR3 loop spans 14 amino acids. Germline CDR1 SGHAT, CDR2 FQNNGV. V gave up 6 bases and J gave up 6 bases; unmatched junction bases: 4. The DNA of the CDR3 is TGTGCCAGCAGTTCGGGACTAGCGGGGGTCGAGCAGTACTTC. Protein: CASSSGLAGVEQYF. Complete variable domain (other parts from reference TRBV11-2 and TRBJ2-7): EAGVAQSPRYKIIEKRQSVAFWCNPISGHATLYWYQQILGQGPKLLIQFQNNGVVDDSQLPKDRFSAERLKGVDSTLKIQPAKLEDSAVYLCASSSGLAGVEQYFGPGTRLTVT.

V gene TRBV3-1 combines with J gene TRBJ2-7, with a weak D call TRBD1 (6 bases). Trimming shortened V by 0 bases and J by 6 bases, and 12 bases separated the two germline ends. Germline CDR1 and CDR2: LGHDT and YNNKEL (reference sequence). This CDR3 comprises 14 residues. CDR3 sequence (DNA): TGTGCCAGCAGCCAAGAAGGTTCAGGGGTCGAGCAGTACTTC. This translates into CASSQEGSGVEQYF.

This clonotype was counted once. The V gene is TRBV6-5, the J gene TRBJ1-1; TRBD1 might be the D (5 bases). The CDR3 consists of 13 residues. The V end was cut by 10 bases, the J end by 5 bases, with 17 bases between. Germline CDR1 and CDR2: MNHEY and SVGAGI. The CDR3 nucleotides read TGTGCCACCTTCCAAGGGGCGGGTACTGAAGCTTTCTTT. As protein: CATFQGAGTEAFF.

The V and J genes are TRBV13 and TRBJ2-7, with D possibly TRBD1 on 6 matching bases. The CDR3 has 14 residues. Germline V gene sequence: CDR1 PRHDT, CDR2 FYEKMQ (reference sequence). V dropped 3 bases and J dropped 2 bases, with 11 bases sitting between them. The CDR3 sequence is CASSFWGPAYEQYF. In nucleotides, the CDR3 is TGTGCCAGCAGCTTTTGGGGGCCAGCCTACGAGCAGTACTTC.

This chain uses TRBV28 with TRBJ2-1, with TRBD2 identical over 7 bases. Germline CDR1 and CDR2: MDHEN and SYDVKM. The junction had 7 bases not matched to a gene; V was cut back by 4 bases and J by 10 bases. The CDR3 has 13 amino acids. The CDR3 DNA reads TGTGCCAGCAGTTGGGAGGGATCAGGGGAGCAGTTCTTC. Translating it yields CASSWEGSGEQFF.

V is TRBV5-1 and J is TRBJ2-7; TRBD1 agrees at 7 bases. The CDR3 is 14 residues long. The V gene end was trimmed by 3 bases and the J gene end by 7 bases; junction bases not matched to a gene: 10. Germline V gene data show CDR1 as SGHRS and CDR2 as YFSETQ. CDR3: CASSSQTGFGEQYF. The CDR3 DNA sequence: TGCGCCAGCAGCTCCCAGACAGGGTTTGGGGAGCAGTACTTC.

The genes are TRBV5-1 and TRBJ1-1; D is possibly TRBD1 (6 bases). Trimming pared 0 bases from V and 6 bases from J, leaving 15 bases between. Germline assignment: CDR1 SGHRS and CDR2 YFSETQ. The CDR3 runs 15 residues. The CDR3, as DNA: TGCGCCAGCAGCTTGGCAGGGGAAACCGTTGCTGAAGCTTTCTTT. This encodes CASSLAGETVAEAFF.

The chain recombines TRBV4-1 with TRBJ1-5; unclear D gene. V lost 1 base, J lost 4 bases, and 11 bases lay in between. The CDR3 consists of 15 residues. Germline values: CDR1 MGHRA, CDR2 YSYEKL. CDR3 in DNA: TGCGCCAGCAGCCAAGTTGTAGTGTGGAATCAGCCCCAGCATTTT. Translation: CASSQVVVWNQPQHF.

The chain links TRBV2 to TRBJ2-2; D is uncertain. Trimming removed 9 bases at V and 7 bases at J, with 6 bases between. Germline CDR1 and CDR2: SNHLY and FYNNEI. CDR3 length equals 10 residues. The CDR3 protein is CASAGGELFF. In DNA, the CDR3 is TGTGCCAGTGCAGGCGGGGAGCTGTTTTTT.

The J gene is TRBJ1-1, the V gene TRBV7-9; D uncertain. V gave up 6 bases and J gave up 0 bases, with 8 bases separating them. CDR3 length: 13 residues. Looked up from germline, CDR1 is SEHNR and CDR2 is FQNEAQ (reference sequence). Here the CDR3 DNA reads TGTGCCAGCAGTGGACGGTTGAACACTGAAGCTTTCTTT. This translates into CASSGRLNTEAFF.

V usage is TRBV5-1 and J usage is TRBJ2-3, with 12 bases that match TRBD1. The CDR3 runs 18 residues. Germline-derived CDR1 and CDR2 are SGHRS and YFSETQ. V gave up 2 bases and J gave up 6 bases; unmatched junction bases: 13. The CDR3 spells CASSLRPGTGGLADTQYF. The CDR3 DNA is TGCGCCAGCAGCTTACGCCCCGGGACAGGGGGCCTCGCGGATACGCAGTATTTT.

The V and J genes are TRBV6-5 and TRBJ2-2; 10 nucleotides align to TRBD1. V lost 8 bases, J lost 2 bases, and 5 bases stayed unmatched. This CDR3 contains 15 residues. Germline CDR1 and CDR2: MNHEY and SVGAGI. The CDR3 reads CASGWTGGNTGELFF. The CDR3 nucleotides read TGTGCCAGCGGTTGGACAGGGGGTAACACCGGGGAGCTGTTTTTT.